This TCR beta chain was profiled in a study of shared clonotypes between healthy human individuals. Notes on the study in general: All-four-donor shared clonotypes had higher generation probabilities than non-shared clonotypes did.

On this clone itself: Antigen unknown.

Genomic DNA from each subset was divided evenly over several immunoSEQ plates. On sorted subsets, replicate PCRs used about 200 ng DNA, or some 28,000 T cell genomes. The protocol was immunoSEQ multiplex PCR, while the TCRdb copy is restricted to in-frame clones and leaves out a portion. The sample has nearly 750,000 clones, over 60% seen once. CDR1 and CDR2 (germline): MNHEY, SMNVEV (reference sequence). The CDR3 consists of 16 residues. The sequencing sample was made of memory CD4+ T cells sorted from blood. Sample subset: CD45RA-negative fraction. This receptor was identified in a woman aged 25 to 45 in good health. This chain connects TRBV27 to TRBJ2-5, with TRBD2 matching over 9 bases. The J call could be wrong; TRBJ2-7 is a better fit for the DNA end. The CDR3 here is CASSFLRSGGLDEQYF. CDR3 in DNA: TGTGCCAGCAGTTTCTTACGGAGCGGGGGGTTAGACGAGCAGTACTTC.